This T cell receptor beta chain was sequenced during a study of T cell responses to AZD1222 COVID-19 vaccine. Whole-study results and caveats: Spike-specific TCR breadth and depth both grew after two AZD1222 doses. Just a handful of AZD1222 recipients were seropositive at baseline.

Notes on this clone: The antigen remains unidentified.

Trimming at V came to 6 bases and at J to 3 bases, leaving 5 bases not matched to a gene. This CDR3 spans 14 amino acids. Germline V lookup: CDR1 MNHEY, CDR2 SMNVEV (reference sequence). Profiled with immunoSEQ multiplex PCR; TCRdb holds only in-frame clones, not every one. The sample lists tens of thousands of clones, about nine tenths occurring once. The sample was peripheral blood, taken on day 0 of AZD1222 vaccination. The chain is built from TRBV27 and TRBJ2-7; 10 bases match TRBD2. The TCR comes from an adult in good health. The CDR3 is CASRFGTSDYEQYF. As DNA, the CDR3 is TGTGCCAGCAGATTCGGGACTAGCGACTACGAGCAGTACTTC.